This entry lists 16 T cell receptor beta chains sequenced from one sample in a study of response to subunit inactivated influenza vaccine. TCRdb called the RT-PCR reads again in MiXCR, with one record for every CDR3 protein. The data show about 570,000 distinct CDR3 sequences, with roughly 12% seen just once and about 11% held by the top ten. The sample was also linked to a second study, of T cells expressing NK-cell markers. That work states: Scientists made TCR beta cDNA using 5'RACE template switching with UMIs.

Sequenced material: PBMCs from blood, taken on the day of vaccination. The receptors were gathered from a man aged 50 or older who received an inactivated influenza vaccine.

A word on this clonotype: At one boundary the junction diverges from the germline segment, which might be a read error. The chain recombines TRBV4-3 with TRBJ2-7, with 9 nucleotides matching TRBD2. The J call may be in error: the DNA end matches TRBJ2-1 better. The length of the CDR3 is 12 residues. Per germline, CDR1 LGHNA and CDR2 YSLEER. CDR3 DNA: TGCACCAGCAGCCGCGGGAGGGCTGAGCAGTTCTTC. It encodes CTSSRGRAEQFF.

The chain couples TRBV24-1 to TRBJ2-3; 8 bases map to TRBD2. This CDR3 has 16 amino acids. Germline loops: CDR1 KGHDR, CDR2 SFDVKD. V gave up 3 bases and J gave up 2 bases; unmatched junction bases: 6. The CDR3 DNA reads as TGTGCCACCAGTGATATCGGGGGGGCTACCACAGATACGCAGTATTTT. Protein sequence: CATSDIGGATTDTQYF.

The table lists this clonotype with many counts. This CDR3 reads CASSLAAGEETQYF. The CDR3 DNA is TGCGCCAGCAGCTTGGCGGCAGGGGAAGAGACCCAGTACTTC. The rearrangement links TRBV5-1 to TRBJ2-5, with D possibly matching TRBD1 (6 bases). V gave up 0 bases and J gave up 3 bases, with 9 bases separating them. There are 14 residues in the CDR3. From germline, CDR1 is SGHRS and CDR2 YFSETQ.

The chain links TRBV24-1 to TRBJ1-2, with TRBD1 identical over 8 bases. J gave up 5 bases and V 3 bases, and 4 bases lay outside the gene matches. The CDR3 sequence is 14 residues long. From germline, CDR1 is KGHDR and CDR2 SFDVKD. As DNA, the CDR3 is TGTGCCACCAGTGATCTCGGACAGGGTTATGGCTACACCTTC. Translated: CATSDLGQGYGYTF.

This clonotype was counted only a few times. This chain connects TRBV20-1 to TRBJ2-1; 14 nucleotides match TRBD2. The CDR3 loop spans 14 amino acids. V lost 6 bases to trimming and J lost 6 bases; unmatched junction nucleotides: 4. The germline V gene encodes CDR1 DFQATT and CDR2 SNEGSKA (reference sequence). The CDR3 reads CSARTSGRINEQFF. CDR3 sequence (DNA): TGCAGTGCGCGGACTAGCGGGAGGATCAATGAGCAGTTCTTC.

The chain employs TRBV11-2 and TRBJ2-1; 7 bases fit TRBD2. Trimming removed 5 bases from V and 2 bases from J; junction bases left unmatched: 6. CDR1 is SGHAT, CDR2 FQNNGV, per germline. The CDR3 has 15 residues. CDR3 DNA: TGTGCCAGCAGCCCTCGGGCGGGGGCCTACAATGAGCAGTTCTTC. This encodes CASSPRAGAYNEQFF.

This clonotype was seen more than once but under ten times. The chain has TRBV6-2 or TRBV6-3 and TRBJ2-7; D is unclear. The CDR3 contains 12 residues. Germline assignment: CDR1 MNHEY and CDR2 SVGEGT. The ends were cut back, 4 bases at V and 2 bases at J, with 6 bases in the middle. CDR3 coding DNA: TGTGCCAGCAGTTCGACCCCCTACGAGCAGTACTTC. Protein: CASSSTPYEQYF.

The chain couples TRBV20-1 to TRBJ2-3; tentative D call: TRBD1 (6 bases). Trimming removed 7 bases from V and 1 base from J, with 15 bases in between. This CDR3 is built from 14 residues. Germline V gives CDR1 DFQATT, CDR2 SNEGSKA (reference sequence). CDR3 region: CSVAAGVGTDTQYF. The CDR3 nucleotides are TGCAGTGTCGCGGCAGGGGTGGGCACAGATACGCAGTATTTT.

The table lists this clonotype with a few counts. J is TRBJ2-7 and V is TRBV20-1, with 8 bases that match TRBD1. CDR3 length equals 16 residues. The germline gives CDR1 DFQATT, CDR2 SNEGSKA (reference sequence). With V trimmed by 0 bases and J by 6 bases, 13 bases remained unmatched. CDR3 nucleotide sequence: TGCAGTGCTAGAGACGCGCTCCGGACAGGGAGTGGCGAGCAGTACTTC. It is translated as CSARDALRTGSGEQYF.

This clonotype has only one observation. This chain joins TRBV5-1 and TRBJ2-7, with unresolved D. CDR1 is SGHRS and CDR2 is YFSETQ in the germline V gene. The CDR3 contains 13 residues. The V end lost 0 bases, the J end lost 7 bases, and 11 bases lay between the germline ends. The CDR3 coding sequence is TGCGCCAGCAGCTTGGACCTACGAATGGAGCAGTACGTC. It yields the protein CASSLDLRMEQYV.

This CDR3 is CASRSTGVDHGYTF. The CDR3 bases are TGTGCCAGCAGGTCTACAGGGGTTGACCATGGCTACACCTTC. The V and J genes are TRBV28 and TRBJ1-2; 7 bases align to TRBD1. CDR3 length: 14 amino acids. V dropped 6 bases and J dropped 6; count of bases not matched to a gene: 10. From germline, CDR1 is MDHEN and CDR2 SYDVKM.

V is TRBV7-2 and J is TRBJ2-1; 7 bases map to TRBD2. The J segment lost 2 bases and the V segment lost 7 bases, leaving 5 bases of the junction unmatched. Germline loops: CDR1 SGHTA, CDR2 FQGNSA. The CDR3 totals 14 residues. The CDR3 region has the DNA TGTGCCAGCAATGGGCGGGGGACCTACAATGAGCAGTTCTTC. Amino acids: CASNGRGTYNEQFF.

This clonotype was counted only a few times. The chain couples TRBV15 to TRBJ1-2, with 7 bases matching TRBD1. The V and J ends lost 2 bases and 7 bases, in that order; junction bases with no gene match: 1. Germline CDR1 and CDR2: LNHNV and YYDKDF (reference sequence). The CDR3 is 12 amino acids. Written as DNA, the CDR3 is TGTGCCACCAGCAGACAGGGGGTTGGCTACACCTTC. This translates into CATSRQGVGYTF.

This clonotype was observed a handful of times. The CDR3 sequence: CASSTLWTSGRGGIGEQFF. The CDR3 nucleotides read TGTGCCAGCAGTACCCTCTGGACTAGCGGGAGAGGGGGGATTGGTGAGCAGTTCTTC. The rearrangement links TRBV6-1 to TRBJ2-1; 13 bases align to TRBD2. The CDR3 consists of 19 residues. With V trimmed by 5 bases and J by 9 bases, 19 bases remained unmatched. The germline gives CDR1 MNHNS, CDR2 SASEGT.

This clonotype was observed at least ten times. The chain couples TRBV12-3 or TRBV12-4 to TRBJ1-5; D may be TRBD1 (5 bases). V was pared by 3 bases and J by 1 base, with 13 bases between. The CDR3 has 16 residues. The CDR3 sequence: CASSFGQGRSNQPQHF. CDR3 nucleotide sequence: TGTGCCAGCAGTTTCGGCCAGGGCAGAAGCAATCAGCCCCAGCATTTT.

In its sample, this clonotype was seen a few times. The chain combines TRBV5-1 with TRBJ2-4; D unresolved. The CDR3 runs 16 residues. V was clipped by 4 bases and J by 3 bases, with 17 bases between them. Germline V lookup: CDR1 SGHRS, CDR2 YFSETQ. CDR3: CASSTEVAGGKNIQYF. CDR3 sequence (DNA): TGCGCCAGCAGCACGGAAGTGGCAGGCGGCAAAAACATTCAGTACTTC.